These T cell receptor beta chains were read from a single sample in a study of blood T cell repertoires in COVID-19. Assay: immunoSEQ multiplex PCR; the TCRdb copy retains only in-frame clones and omits some. The sample holds 300,000 to 450,000 clones, over 75% seen once. Sequencing was carried out using PBMCs or T cells enriched from blood (not recorded which). These receptors were obtained from a man aged 18 to 29 who had recovered from COVID-19. Each CDR3 is given with its conserved first and last residue. Fields, in order: clone size, J gene, V gene, D gene, CDR3 protein, CDR3 DNA. D genes are given only for firm matches. Expanded clones are given a class, and other clones once, few, many or no size at all.

clone_size: NA; j_call: TRBJ1-2; v_call: TRBV10-3; d_call: TRBD1; cdr3_aa: CAISEGTGGGYGYTF; cdr3_nt: TGTGCCATCAGTGAAGGGACAGGGGGGGGCTATGGCTACACCTTC
clone_size: few; j_call: TRBJ1-2; v_call: TRBV6-5; d_call: NA; cdr3_aa: CASMSRVDYGYTF; cdr3_nt: TGTGCCAGCATGTCCAGGGTCGACTATGGCTACACCTTC
clone_size: NA; j_call: TRBJ1-3; v_call: TRBV6-5; d_call: NA; cdr3_aa: CASSYPTGPSGNTIYF; cdr3_nt: TGTGCCAGCAGTTACCCGACAGGCCCCTCTGGAAACACCATATATTTT
clone_size: once; j_call: TRBJ2-2; v_call: TRBV21-1; d_call: NA; cdr3_aa: CARRGGANTGELFF; cdr3_nt: TGTGCCAGACGAGGGGGGGCGAACACCGGGGAGCTGTTTTTT
clone_size: NA; j_call: TRBJ2-1; v_call: TRBV18; d_call: NA; cdr3_aa: CASSHEYSGSYNEQFF; cdr3_nt: TGTGCCAGCTCCCACGAGTATAGCGGTTCCTACAATGAGCAGTTCTTC
clone_size: NA; j_call: TRBJ2-7; v_call: TRBV28; d_call: NA; cdr3_aa: CASSQQITYEQYF; cdr3_nt: TGTGCCAGCAGTCAACAGATAACCTACGAGCAGTACTTC
clone_size: NA; j_call: TRBJ2-7; v_call: TRBV28; d_call: NA; cdr3_aa: CASSLPIGVSLEQYF; cdr3_nt: TGTGCCAGCAGTTTACCCATAGGGGTCTCTCTCGAGCAGTACTTC
clone_size: NA; j_call: TRBJ2-7; v_call: TRBV6-5; d_call: TRBD2; cdr3_aa: CASSLGTSGSTEQYF; cdr3_nt: TGTGCCAGCAGCTTAGGGACTAGCGGGAGTACCGAGCAGTACTTC
clone_size: NA; j_call: TRBJ2-3; v_call: TRBV5-6; d_call: TRBD2; cdr3_aa: CASSHSGGSTDTQYF; cdr3_nt: TGTGCCAGCAGCCATAGCGGGGGTAGCACAGATACGCAGTATTTT
clone_size: NA; j_call: TRBJ2-2; v_call: TRBV27; d_call: NA; cdr3_aa: CASSRGYTGELFF; cdr3_nt: TGTGCCAGCAGTCGGGGTTACACCGGGGAGCTGTTTTTT
clone_size: NA; j_call: TRBJ2-3; v_call: TRBV3-1/TRBV3-2; d_call: TRBD2; cdr3_aa: CASSQKGTSGGAIWDTQYF; cdr3_nt: TGTGCCAGCAGCCAAAAAGGGACTAGCGGGGGGGCCATTTGGGATACGCAGTATTTT
clone_size: NA; j_call: TRBJ1-1; v_call: TRBV6-5; d_call: NA; cdr3_aa: CASSQGTNLNTEAFF; cdr3_nt: TGTGCCAGCAGTCAGGGGACTAATTTAAACACTGAAGCTTTCTTT
clone_size: NA; j_call: TRBJ1-3; v_call: TRBV18; d_call: NA; cdr3_aa: CASSTHASVPTPFSGNTIYF; cdr3_nt: TGTGCCAGCTCGACACATGCCTCTGTTCCTACCCCTTTTTCTGGAAACACCATATATTTT
clone_size: NA; j_call: TRBJ2-1; v_call: TRBV28; d_call: TRBD2; cdr3_aa: CASSLPAGGNEGEQFF; cdr3_nt: TGTGCCAGCAGTTTGCCAGCGGGAGGGAATGAGGGTGAGCAGTTCTTC
clone_size: NA; j_call: TRBJ1-1; v_call: TRBV4-3; d_call: NA; cdr3_aa: CASSQDLRAEAFF; cdr3_nt: TGCGCCAGCAGCCAAGATCTGCGGGCTGAAGCTTTCTTT
clone_size: NA; j_call: TRBJ2-7; v_call: TRBV11-3; d_call: NA; cdr3_aa: CASSAGLPPLYEQYF; cdr3_nt: TGTGCCAGCAGCGCAGGACTTCCCCCTCTCTACGAGCAGTACTTC
clone_size: NA; j_call: TRBJ1-2; v_call: TRBV11-2; d_call: TRBD1; cdr3_aa: CASSSQQGRVGYTF; cdr3_nt: TGTGCCAGCAGCTCCCAACAGGGGCGCGTGGGCTACACCTTC
clone_size: NA; j_call: TRBJ1-3; v_call: TRBV7-2; d_call: NA; cdr3_aa: CASSLEWALSGNTIYF; cdr3_nt: TGTGCCAGCAGCTTAGAGTGGGCGCTGAGTGGAAACACCATATATTTT
clone_size: NA; j_call: TRBJ1-4; v_call: TRBV10-3; d_call: NA; cdr3_aa: CAISESIVGLANEKLFF; cdr3_nt: TGTGCCATCAGTGAGTCGATTGTCGGGTTGGCAAATGAAAAACTGTTTTTT
clone_size: NA; j_call: TRBJ1-5; v_call: TRBV6-1; d_call: NA; cdr3_aa: CASRPTGTNQPQHF; cdr3_nt: TGTGCCAGCAGACCCACAGGGACCAATCAGCCCCAGCATTTT
clone_size: NA; j_call: TRBJ1-3; v_call: TRBV18; d_call: NA; cdr3_aa: CASSLTDSGNTIYF; cdr3_nt: TGTGCCAGCTCCCTGACAGACTCTGGAAACACCATATATTTT
clone_size: once; j_call: TRBJ2-3; v_call: TRBV9; d_call: NA; cdr3_aa: CASSVVSSFNPDTQYF; cdr3_nt: TGTGCCAGCAGCGTAGTGAGTAGTTTCAACCCAGATACGCAGTATTTT
clone_size: NA; j_call: TRBJ2-2; v_call: TRBV6-5; d_call: NA; cdr3_aa: CASSYSQGLPGELFF; cdr3_nt: TGTGCCAGCAGTTACTCGCAGGGATTACCCGGGGAGCTGTTTTTT
clone_size: NA; j_call: TRBJ1-2; v_call: TRBV5-5; d_call: TRBD1; cdr3_aa: CASSPDRDYGYTF; cdr3_nt: TGTGCCAGCAGCCCCGACAGGGACTATGGCTACACCTTC
clone_size: NA; j_call: TRBJ1-4; v_call: TRBV6-5; d_call: NA; cdr3_aa: CASSYTGGRGEKLFF; cdr3_nt: TGTGCCAGCAGTTACACCGGGGGGAGGGGTGAAAAACTGTTTTTT
clone_size: NA; j_call: TRBJ1-6; v_call: TRBV5-6; d_call: NA; cdr3_aa: CASNIKRSSYNSPLHF; cdr3_nt: TGTGCCAGTAACATCAAGAGGAGCTCCTATAATTCACCCCTCCACTTT
clone_size: NA; j_call: TRBJ1-2; v_call: TRBV6-5; d_call: NA; cdr3_aa: CASSYSEPNYGYTF; cdr3_nt: TGTGCCAGCAGTTACTCAGAGCCGAACTATGGCTACACCTTC
clone_size: NA; j_call: TRBJ1-2; v_call: TRBV28; d_call: TRBD1; cdr3_aa: CASSGGQGNYGYTF; cdr3_nt: TGTGCCAGCAGTGGGGGACAGGGAAACTATGGCTACACCTTC
clone_size: NA; j_call: TRBJ2-5; v_call: TRBV3-1/TRBV3-2; d_call: NA; cdr3_aa: CASSLRTAYQETQYF; cdr3_nt: TGTGCCAGCAGCCTTCGGACAGCCTACCAAGAGACCCAGTACTTC
clone_size: NA; j_call: TRBJ2-7; v_call: TRBV3-1/TRBV3-2; d_call: NA; cdr3_aa: CASSQGLTYRYF; cdr3_nt: TGTGCCAGCAGCCAGGGGCTTACTTATCGGTACTTC
clone_size: NA; j_call: TRBJ2-3; v_call: TRBV14; d_call: NA; cdr3_aa: CASSLGLGDTDTQYF; cdr3_nt: TGTGCCAGCAGCCTCGGGCTAGGGGACACAGATACGCAGTATTTT
clone_size: NA; j_call: TRBJ1-2; v_call: TRBV4-2; d_call: TRBD1; cdr3_aa: CASSHPGQGTSANYGYTF; cdr3_nt: TGTGCCAGCAGCCACCCAGGACAGGGGACGTCTGCTAACTATGGCTACACCTTC
clone_size: NA; j_call: TRBJ2-5; v_call: TRBV6-5; d_call: TRBD2; cdr3_aa: CASSYSIGGYQETQYF; cdr3_nt: TGTGCCAGCAGTTACTCTATCGGGGGGTACCAAGAGACCCAGTACTTC
clone_size: NA; j_call: TRBJ2-5; v_call: TRBV4-1; d_call: NA; cdr3_aa: CASSQLYRDPGQETQYF; cdr3_nt: TGCGCCAGCAGCCAACTTTACAGGGACCCAGGCCAAGAGACCCAGTACTTC
clone_size: few; j_call: TRBJ1-1; v_call: TRBV18; d_call: NA; cdr3_aa: CASSVGQSMNTEAFF; cdr3_nt: TGTGCCAGCTCAGTTGGACAGAGCATGAACACTGAAGCTTTCTTT
clone_size: NA; j_call: TRBJ1-6; v_call: TRBV27; d_call: TRBD1; cdr3_aa: CASRLDRTAMNSPLHF; cdr3_nt: TGTGCCAGCAGACTGGACAGGACAGCTATGAATTCACCCCTCCACTTT
clone_size: NA; j_call: TRBJ1-2; v_call: TRBV10-2; d_call: TRBD1; cdr3_aa: CASTALRTGGPYGYTF; cdr3_nt: TGCGCCAGCACCGCCCTTCGGACAGGGGGCCCCTATGGCTACACCTTC
clone_size: NA; j_call: TRBJ2-5; v_call: TRBV7-3; d_call: NA; cdr3_aa: CASSEQGAGQETQYF; cdr3_nt: TGTGCCAGCAGCGAACAGGGTGCGGGCCAAGAGACCCAGTACTTC
clone_size: once; j_call: TRBJ1-2; v_call: TRBV7-3; d_call: TRBD1; cdr3_aa: CASSKTGGVFDGYTF; cdr3_nt: TGTGCCAGCAGCAAGACAGGGGGCGTATTTGATGGCTACACCTTC
clone_size: few; j_call: TRBJ2-3; v_call: TRBV2; d_call: NA; cdr3_aa: CASSYTADTQYF; cdr3_nt: TGTGCCAGCAGCTATACCGCAGATACGCAGTATTTT
clone_size: once; j_call: TRBJ2-5; v_call: TRBV5-1; d_call: NA; cdr3_aa: CASSLDGTSETQYF; cdr3_nt: TGCGCCAGCAGCTTGGACGGGACAAGTGAGACCCAGTACTTC
clone_size: NA; j_call: TRBJ2-1; v_call: TRBV29-1; d_call: TRBD1; cdr3_aa: CSVTGTERSYEQFF; cdr3_nt: TGCAGCGTCACCGGGACAGAAAGGAGCTATGAGCAGTTCTTC
clone_size: NA; j_call: TRBJ2-7; v_call: TRBV3-1/TRBV3-2; d_call: NA; cdr3_aa: CASSQDIPSYEQYF; cdr3_nt: TGTGCCAGCAGCCAAGACATCCCCAGCTACGAGCAGTACTTC
clone_size: NA; j_call: TRBJ2-2; v_call: TRBV24-1; d_call: TRBD1; cdr3_aa: CATSDPGQGGNTGELFF; cdr3_nt: TGTGCCACCAGTGATCCGGGACAGGGGGGTAACACCGGGGAGCTGTTTTTT
clone_size: NA; j_call: TRBJ2-3; v_call: TRBV6-5; d_call: NA; cdr3_aa: CASSFDYSDTQYF; cdr3_nt: TGTGCCAGCAGCTTTGACTACTCAGATACGCAGTATTTT
clone_size: once; j_call: TRBJ2-7; v_call: TRBV3-1/TRBV3-2; d_call: TRBD2; cdr3_aa: CASSQGIAGPYEQYF; cdr3_nt: TGTGCCAGCAGCCAAGGGATAGCGGGTCCCTACGAGCAGTACTTC
clone_size: once; j_call: TRBJ1-4; v_call: TRBV28; d_call: TRBD1; cdr3_aa: CASSPELGQGAEKLFF; cdr3_nt: TGTGCCAGCAGTCCAGAACTGGGACAGGGGGCTGAAAAACTGTTTTTT
clone_size: once; j_call: TRBJ2-7; v_call: TRBV9; d_call: TRBD2; cdr3_aa: CASSFYVGTSLSDGSYEQYF; cdr3_nt: TGTGCCAGCAGCTTTTACGTCGGGACTAGCCTTAGTGACGGCTCCTACGAGCAGTACTTC
clone_size: NA; j_call: TRBJ1-6; v_call: TRBV3-1/TRBV3-2; d_call: NA; cdr3_aa: CASSQGVSDNSPLHF; cdr3_nt: TGTGCCAGCAGCCAAGGTGTCTCCGATAATTCACCCCTCCACTTT
clone_size: once; j_call: TRBJ2-1; v_call: TRBV2; d_call: TRBD2; cdr3_aa: CASRTSGGTYNEQFF; cdr3_nt: TGTGCCAGCAGGACTAGCGGGGGGACCTACAATGAGCAGTTCTTC
clone_size: NA; j_call: TRBJ2-3; v_call: TRBV30; d_call: TRBD2; cdr3_aa: CAWNSALRTSGRGTQYF; cdr3_nt: TGTGCCTGGAACTCCGCACTGCGGACTAGCGGGAGGGGTACGCAGTATTTT
clone_size: NA; j_call: TRBJ1-2; v_call: TRBV19; d_call: TRBD1; cdr3_aa: CASSDRQGTPGYTF; cdr3_nt: TGTGCCAGTAGTGACAGACAGGGAACGCCTGGCTACACCTTC